This passage covers 19 T cell receptor beta chains from one sample sequenced in a study of beta chain features in type 1 diabetes. Expressed TCRB transcripts were sequenced, since all the RNA that had been isolated was reverse transcribed. Method: immunoSEQ multiplex PCR; TCRdb's copy keeps in-frame clones and lacks some. This table has some 360,000 clones, about 10% appearing once. General study results and limits: Shorter TCRB CDR3s, moderately but significantly so, were found in Type 1 diabetes patients in all four CD4+ subsets.

Their target antigens are unknown. Sequenced material: central memory CD4+ T cells from blood. The receptors originated from a young man with type 1 diabetes.

The chain combines TRBV6-5 with TRBJ2-1; D might be TRBD2 (6 bases). Trimming cost V 5 bases and J 12 bases, with 11 bases left between them. The CDR3 is 11 amino acids. Germline values: CDR1 MNHEY, CDR2 SVGAGI. The CDR3 DNA follows: TGTGCCAGCAGTGAGGGCGGGATGCAGTTCTTC. Amino acid sequence: CASSEGGMQFF.

This clone occurred a few times. This chain joins TRBV9 and TRBJ1-4, with TRBD1 matching 8 bases. V shed 0 bases and J 6 bases; nucleotides not matched to a gene: 7. Germline V gene data show CDR1 as SGDLS and CDR2 as YYNGEE. The CDR3 spans 16 residues. For the CDR3, the DNA is TGTGCCAGCAGCGTAGGTGTTCACAGGGGGGATGAAAAACTGTTTTTT. Translating gives CASSVGVHRGDEKLFF.

This clone turned up a few times. The rearrangement joins TRBV2 to TRBJ1-5; 7 bases fit TRBD1. CDR1 SNHLY and CDR2 FYNNEI come from the germline V gene. The CDR3 runs to 14 residues. V was clipped by 2 bases and J by 2 bases; unmatched bases: 0. DNA of the CDR3: TGTGCCAGCAGTGAAACAGGGGGCAATCAGCCCCAGCATTTT. It encodes CASSETGGNQPQHF.

This rearrangement joins TRBV29-1 to TRBJ2-1; the D gene is possibly TRBD2 (5 bases). The CDR3 has 15 amino acids. Germline CDR1 reads SQVTM; CDR2 reads ANQGSEA. The germline V and J ends were trimmed by 1 base and 0 bases, with 10 bases remaining between them. DNA of the CDR3: TGCAGCGTTGAAGGGACTTTGAGCTCCTACAATGAGCAGTTCTTC. Its translation: CSVEGTLSSYNEQFF.

This clone came up a few times. The rearrangement uses TRBV7-9 and TRBJ1-2; maybe TRBD1 (5 bases). V dropped 5 bases and J dropped 4 bases, with 14 bases sitting between them. The CDR3 consists of 14 residues. Germline V gene lookup returns CDR1 SEHNR and CDR2 FQNEAQ (reference sequence). CDR3 in DNA: TGTGCCAGCAGCGCCTATGGGGACTTCTATGGCTACACCTTC. Translated, it gives CASSAYGDFYGYTF.

V gene TRBV28 combines with J gene TRBJ1-4, with D uncertain. The CDR3 covers 12 residues. Between the trimmed V and J ends, which lost 8 bases and 8 bases, there was a span of 12 bases. CDR1 MDHEN and CDR2 SYDVKM come from the germline V gene. The CDR3 DNA reads TGTGCCAGCTTAGGACTTGGGGAAAAACTGTTTTTT. As protein: CASLGLGEKLFF.

This clone was detected a few times. The chain uses TRBV6-1 and TRBJ2-5, with D uncertain. Germline V CDR1 and CDR2: MNHNS, SASEGT. This CDR3 comprises 16 residues. Deletions cut 2 bases from V and 4 bases from J, with 17 bases between. Written as DNA, the CDR3 is TGTGCCAGCAGTGAAAGTGTGGGAACAGTGGCAGAGACCCAGTACTTC. Its translation is CASSESVGTVAETQYF.

The chain has TRBV30 and TRBJ1-3; weak D call: TRBD1 (5 bases). The germline CDR1 and CDR2 sequences are GTSNPN and SVGIG (reference sequence). V lost 3 bases, J lost 3 bases, and 12 bases lay in between. This CDR3 spans 14 amino acids. CDR3 coding DNA: TGTGCCTGGAGCTTTCAAGGGGTTGGAAACACCATATATTTT. It encodes CAWSFQGVGNTIYF.

This clone was observed a handful of times. This chain links TRBV10-3 with TRBJ1-2; perhaps TRBD1 as D (5 bases). This CDR3 spans 16 amino acids. V was trimmed by 4 bases and J by 2 bases, leaving 17 bases between them. Germline assignment: CDR1 ENHRY and CDR2 SYGVKD. CDR3 in DNA: TGTGCCATCAGTGCCAATTTAGGGGCAGCAAACTATGGCTACACCTTC. Residues: CAISANLGAANYGYTF.

V usage is TRBV7-2 and J usage is TRBJ2-2, with 7 nucleotides matching TRBD2. The germline V gene has CDR1 SGHTA and CDR2 FQGNSA. V gave up 5 bases and J gave up 4 bases; unmatched junction bases: 7. This CDR3 is 15 amino acids long. CDR3 sequence: CASSPGLRGTGELFF. The CDR3 DNA follows: TGTGCCAGCAGCCCGGGACTACGTGGCACCGGGGAGCTGTTTTTT. The variable domain in full, completed from reference TRBV7-2 and TRBJ2-2, reads GAGVSQSPSNKVTEKGKDVELRCDPISGHTALYWYRQSLGQGLEFLIYFQGNSAPDKSGLPSDRFSAERTGGSVSTLTIQRTQQEDSAVYLCASSPGLRGTGELFFGEGSRLTVL.

This clone was counted at least ten times. V gene TRBV5-4 combines with J gene TRBJ1-3, with D hard to call. The CDR3 loop spans 11 amino acids. The germline gives CDR1 SGHNT, CDR2 YYREEE (reference sequence). Trimming shortened V by 5 bases and J by 3 bases, and 3 bases separated the two germline ends. CDR3 region: CASRFGNTIYF. DNA for the CDR3: TGTGCCAGCAGATTTGGAAACACCATATATTTT.

This clone showed up just a few times. The J gene is TRBJ2-5, the V gene TRBV29-1; D is unclear. Germline CDR1 reads SQVTM; CDR2 reads ANQGSEA. The germline V and J ends were trimmed by 2 bases and 4 bases, with 5 bases remaining between them. The CDR3 contains 11 residues. CDR3 loop: CSVELGETQYF. CDR3 nucleotides: TGCAGCGTTGAATTGGGAGAGACCCAGTACTTC.

This clone was counted only a few times. The chain links TRBV11-2 to TRBJ2-1, with TRBD1 as a possible D gene (7 bases). The CDR3 has 16 residues. The germline gives CDR1 SGHAT, CDR2 FQNNGV. Deletions cut 5 bases from V and 2 bases from J, with 16 bases between. The chain's CDR3 is CASSPEGRGAYNEQFF. CDR3 nucleotide sequence: TGTGCCAGCAGCCCCGAGGGCAGGGGGGCCTACAATGAGCAGTTCTTC. The whole variable domain, remainder taken from reference TRBV11-2 and TRBJ2-1, is EAGVAQSPRYKIIEKRQSVAFWCNPISGHATLYWYQQILGQGPKLLIQFQNNGVVDDSQLPKDRFSAERLKGVDSTLKIQPAKLEDSAVYLCASSPEGRGAYNEQFFGPGTRLTVL.

CDR3: CASSQGALGQETQYF. CDR3 nucleotides: TGTGCCAGCAGCCAGGGCGCGCTGGGACAAGAGACCCAGTACTTC. This chain uses TRBV11-3 with TRBJ2-5; maybe TRBD1 (5 bases). The germline V and J ends were trimmed by 5 bases and 2 bases, with 15 bases remaining between them. This CDR3 spans 15 amino acids. Germline V gene sequence: CDR1 SGHNT, CDR2 YENEEA.

This chain links TRBV5-6 with TRBJ2-2; a possible D gene is TRBD2 (5 bases). The ends were cut back, 0 bases at V and 7 bases at J, with 19 bases in the middle. The germline V gene encodes CDR1 SGHDT and CDR2 YYEEEE. This CDR3 has 17 amino acids. The CDR3 region has the DNA TGTGCCAGCAGCTTGGGAGGAGGAGGAGTCGTAATCGGGGAGCTGTTTTTT. As protein: CASSLGGGGVVIGELFF.

This clone was picked up a small number of times. The V call is TRBV7-3, the J call TRBJ1-1, with D uncertain. There are 13 residues in the CDR3. Germline CDR1 reads SGHTA; CDR2 reads FQGTGA. V lost 3 bases and J 4 bases, leaving 9 bases between the germline ends. CDR3 nucleotide sequence: TGTGCCAGCAGCTTGAGTGGTGTCACTGAAGCTTTCTTT. Encoded protein: CASSLSGVTEAFF.

A remark on this clone: Distinct nucleotide sequences in the sample also encode this CDR3. The genes are TRBV18 and TRBJ2-7, with 10 nucleotides matching TRBD2. The trim removed 5 bases at V and 0 bases at J, leaving 4 bases unmatched. The CDR3 totals 15 residues. The V gene's germline CDR1 is KGHSH and CDR2 LQKENI. The CDR3 loop reads CASSSGLADSYEQYF. The CDR3 coding sequence is TGTGCCAGCTCATCCGGACTAGCGGACTCCTACGAGCAGTACTTC.

The chain is built from TRBV18 and TRBJ2-5; D may be TRBD2 (6 bases). The length of the CDR3 is 19 residues. V lost 0 bases and J lost 4, with 24 bases in between. Per the germline V gene, CDR1 is KGHSH and CDR2 is LQKENI. The CDR3 DNA reads TGTGCCAGCTCACCACCCACATCCCAATACGGAGGGCCGGGAGAGACCCAGTACTTC. Translated: CASSPPTSQYGGPGETQYF. The variable domain in full, completed from reference TRBV18 and TRBJ2-5, reads NAGVMQNPRHLVRRRGQEARLRCSPMKGHSHVYWYRQLPEEGLKFMVYLQKENIIDESGMPKERFSAEFPKEGPSILRIQQVVRGDSAAYFCASSPPTSQYGGPGETQYFGPGTRLLVL.

The chain has TRBV28 and TRBJ2-5; D unclear. V was cut by 6 bases and J by 5 bases, with 19 bases left in between. Looked up from germline, CDR1 is MDHEN and CDR2 is SYDVKM. The CDR3 is 15 residues long. CDR3 nucleotides: TGTGCCAGCAGCCAACCGGGCACTTTACCGGAGACCCAGTACTTC. Translation: CASSQPGTLPETQYF.